The present entry profiles one T cell receptor beta chain with its context. This clonotype came up a few times. Its antigen is still unknown. Base qualities are not recorded, but no much larger clone differs from it by a single base. Looking up the germline V gene yields CDR1 MNHNS and CDR2 SASEGT. The CDR3 numbers 11 residues from cysteine through phenylalanine. Of the read, only the CDR3 DNA is kept; its 33 bases are in frame from base 1. Trimming at the junction amounts to 6 bases on V and 9 bases on J, and the germline ends lie 9 bases apart. The data derive from a study of T cell repertoires in cytomegalovirus infection (dated by TCRdb to about 2019). Context from the whole study: Peptide stimulations targeted recently identified HLA-C-restricted CMV epitopes, whose presentation resists viral immunomodulation, together with well-studied HLA-B-restricted epitopes. Donor HLA type was relevant to the analysis, because carriage of CMV infection together with the matching HLA type was indicated by public TCR beta signatures.

Data came from an Illumina HiSeq 1500. The public sequencing data were trimmed at Q25 with fastp and processed into clonotypes with MiXCR by TCRdb, which kept only in-frame beta chains. Every CDR3 protein is listed once, alongside the most common genes and DNA of its rows. The sample table shows hundreds of thousands of distinct CDR3 sequences, and roughly a third are seen once. Roughly 13% of the sample lies in the top ten. Here is what the overall study found, with its caveats: In both this cohort and an independent roughly 330-donor cohort, the cumulative frequency of public TCR beta family members distinguished carriers of CMV infection plus the relevant HLA type. The ex vivo response was dominated by HLA-C-restricted CMV-specific TCR beta clonotypes, which also provided the single most frequent clonotype in two of eight donors.

The treatment or condition tag for this specimen amounts to: in vitro stimulation with specific CMV peptide epitopes to enrich CMV-specific T cells. This receptor was obtained from a human donor in good health (CMV status not recorded). Some clones in this sample may be carry-over from other donors' samples. Recombination linked TRBV6-1 to TRBJ2-1; TRBD1 is a weak D gene call, 5 bases matching. This specimen consisted of cultured CD8+ T cells from PBMCs, obtained from culture after CMV antigen stimulation. The nucleotide sequence reads TGTGCCAGCAGCGACAGTTTTGAGCAGTTCTTC. This gives the protein CASSDSFEQFF.